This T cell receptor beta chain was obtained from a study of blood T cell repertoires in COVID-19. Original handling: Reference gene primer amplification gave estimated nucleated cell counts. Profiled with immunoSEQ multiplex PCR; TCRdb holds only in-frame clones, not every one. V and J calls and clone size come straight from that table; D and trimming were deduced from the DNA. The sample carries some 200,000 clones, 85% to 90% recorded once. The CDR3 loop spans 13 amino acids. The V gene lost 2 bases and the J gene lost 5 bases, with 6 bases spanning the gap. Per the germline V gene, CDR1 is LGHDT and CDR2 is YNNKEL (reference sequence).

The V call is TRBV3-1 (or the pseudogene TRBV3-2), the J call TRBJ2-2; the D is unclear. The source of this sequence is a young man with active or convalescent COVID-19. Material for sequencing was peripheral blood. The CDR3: CASSQIETGELFF. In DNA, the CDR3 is TGTGCCAGCAGCCAAATAGAAACCGGGGAGCTGTTTTTT.